Each of the 6 T cell receptor beta chains below was sequenced from the same sample in a study of blood T cell repertoires in COVID-19 (dated by TCRdb to about 2020). The library relied on the immunoSEQ multiplex PCR assay. Entries here come from immuneACCESS through TCRdb and include only in-frame sequences with V and J called. Some clones fail to appear in such tables; in the studies checked, an unresolved V gene covers under half of the shortfall, and the cause of the remainder is unknown. The sample profile shows fewer than 250,000 clones; 84% of them were found once. The ten largest clones represent 3.5% to 4.5% of the sample. Sequencing was done on a sample of peripheral blood. These receptors were taken from a man in his fifties or sixties with acute or convalescent COVID-19.

This rearrangement joins TRBV3-1 (or the pseudogene TRBV3-2) to TRBJ2-2; 12 bases map to TRBD2. CDR1 and CDR2 from the germline V gene are LGHDT and YNNKEL (reference sequence). The V and J ends lost 0 bases and 5 bases, in that order; junction bases with no gene match: 7. CDR3 size: 18 residues. CDR3 sequence: CASSQEGPSGRGTGELFF. CDR3 DNA: TGTGCCAGCAGCCAAGAGGGCCCTAGCGGGAGGGGTACCGGGGAGCTGTTTTTT.

The rearrangement links TRBV12-5 to TRBJ1-6; D gene uncertain. V lost 7 bases and J lost 5, with 9 bases in between. This CDR3 contains 13 residues. CDR1 LGHNT and CDR2 FRNRAP come from the germline V gene. The CDR3 DNA reads as TGTGCTAGTGCTCGGGGTGATAATTCACCCCTCCACTTT. It translates to CASARGDNSPLHF.

Notes on this clone: The same CDR3 can be traced to other DNA sequences in this sample. V usage is TRBV4-1 and J usage is TRBJ2-7; 10 nucleotides match TRBD2. With V trimmed by 1 base and J by 2 bases, 2 bases remained unmatched. Looked up from germline, CDR1 is MGHRA and CDR2 is YSYEKL. This CDR3 has 15 amino acids. The CDR3 loop is CASSQGTSGTYEQYF. The CDR3 DNA is TGCGCCAGCAGCCAAGGGACTAGCGGTACCTACGAGCAGTACTTC.

The chain employs TRBV6-5 and TRBJ1-1; 7 bases match TRBD1. V was pared by 5 bases and J by 4 bases, with 7 bases of the junction left unmatched. Germline CDR1 MNHEY, CDR2 SVGAGI. The length of the CDR3 is 14 residues. The CDR3, as DNA: TGTGCCAGCAGTCGGACAACAGGGGCCACTGAAGCTTTCTTT. This translates into CASSRTTGATEAFF.

The chain has TRBV4-1 and TRBJ1-1, with a possible D match to TRBD1 (6 bases). The CDR3 contains 15 residues. With 3 bases removed from V and 1 base from J, the gap between germline ends came to 12 bases. CDR1 is MGHRA and CDR2 is YSYEKL in the germline V gene. CDR3: CASSHSPTGNTEAFF. CDR3 coding DNA: TGCGCCAGCAGCCATTCCCCGACAGGGAACACTGAAGCTTTCTTT.

The genes are TRBV5-4 and TRBJ2-1, with 12 nucleotides matching TRBD2. CDR1 and CDR2 from the germline V gene are SGHNT and YYREEE (reference sequence). The CDR3 totals 16 residues. V dropped 3 bases and J dropped 7; count of bases not matched to a gene: 8. As DNA, the CDR3 is TGTGCCAGCAGCTCCTCTAGCGGGGGGGCCAAAAATGAGCAGTTCTTC. This codes for CASSSSSGGAKNEQFF.